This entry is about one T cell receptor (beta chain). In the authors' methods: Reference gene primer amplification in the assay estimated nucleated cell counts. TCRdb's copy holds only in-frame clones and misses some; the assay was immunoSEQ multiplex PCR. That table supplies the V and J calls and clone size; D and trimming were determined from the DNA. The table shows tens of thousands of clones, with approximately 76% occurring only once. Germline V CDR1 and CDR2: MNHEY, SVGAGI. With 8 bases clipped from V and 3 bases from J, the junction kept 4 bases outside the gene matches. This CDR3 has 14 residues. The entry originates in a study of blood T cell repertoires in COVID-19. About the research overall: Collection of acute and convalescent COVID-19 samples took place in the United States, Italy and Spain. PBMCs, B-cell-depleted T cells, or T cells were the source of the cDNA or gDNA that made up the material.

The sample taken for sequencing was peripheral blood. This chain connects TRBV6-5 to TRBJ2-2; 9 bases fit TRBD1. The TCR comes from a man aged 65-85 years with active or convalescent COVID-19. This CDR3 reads CASRTGGDTGELFF. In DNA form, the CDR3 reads TGTGCCAGCCGTACAGGGGGCGACACCGGGGAGCTGTTTTTT.